This T cell receptor beta chain was profiled in a study of blood T cell repertoires in COVID-19. Study as a whole: Sample material is recorded as cDNA or gDNA derived from T cells, B-cell-depleted T cells, or PBMCs.

As handled by the study authors: Amplification of reference gene primers was used by the study to estimate nucleated cell counts. Profiling relied on immunoSEQ multiplex PCR, and the TCRdb table lists in-frame clones only, not all of them. The V and J calls and clone size are taken from that table; D and trimming were inferred from the DNA. The sample lists approximately 170,000 clones; 74% were seen once. This CDR3 is 12 amino acids long. V was cut by 5 bases and J by 5 bases, with 9 bases left in between. This clonotype originated in an elderly woman with acute or convalescent COVID-19. This chain uses TRBV12-3 or TRBV12-4 with TRBJ1-2; weak D call: TRBD1 (6 bases). What was sequenced was peripheral blood. The CDR3 region is CASSVQGYGYTF. The DNA of the CDR3 is TGTGCCAGCAGTGTCCAGGGGTATGGCTACACCTTC.